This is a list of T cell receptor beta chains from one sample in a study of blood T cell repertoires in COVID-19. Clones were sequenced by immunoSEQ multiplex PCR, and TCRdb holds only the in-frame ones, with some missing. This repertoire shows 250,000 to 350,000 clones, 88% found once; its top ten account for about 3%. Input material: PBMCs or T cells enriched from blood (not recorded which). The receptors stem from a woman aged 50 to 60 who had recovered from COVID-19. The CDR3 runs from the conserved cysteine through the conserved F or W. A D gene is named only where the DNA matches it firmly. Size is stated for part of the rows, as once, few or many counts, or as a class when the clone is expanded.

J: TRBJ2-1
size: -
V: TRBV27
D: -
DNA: TGTGCCAGCAGTCCCAACCAGGGGTATGAGCAGTTCTTC
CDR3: CASSPNQGYEQFF

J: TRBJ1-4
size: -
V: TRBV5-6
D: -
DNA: TGTGCCAGCAGCCAGACAATAGTGGAAACTAATGAAAAACTGTTTTTT
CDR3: CASSQTIVETNEKLFF

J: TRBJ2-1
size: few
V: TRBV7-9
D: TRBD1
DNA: TGTGCCAGCTCCCCGGACAGGGGCGATACTAGGAGCTCCTACAATGAGCAGTTCTTC
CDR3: CASSPDRGDTRSSYNEQFF

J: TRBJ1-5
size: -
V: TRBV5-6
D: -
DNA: TGTGCCAGCAGCTTGGGACAGCTTAGCCAGCCCCAGCATTTT
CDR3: CASSLGQLSQPQHF

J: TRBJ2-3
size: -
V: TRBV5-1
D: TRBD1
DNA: TGCGCCAGCAGCTGGGGACAGGGGCCATTAACAGATACGCAGTATTTT
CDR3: CASSWGQGPLTDTQYF

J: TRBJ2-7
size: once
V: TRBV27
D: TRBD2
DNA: TGTGCCAGCAGTTTTCTTACTAGCGGTACCTACGAGCAGTACTTC
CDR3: CASSFLTSGTYEQYF

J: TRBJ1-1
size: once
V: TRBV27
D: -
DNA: TGTGCCAGCAGTTTATCAGGGGTTTCGAGGATGTTGAACACTGAAGCTTTCTTT
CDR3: CASSLSGVSRMLNTEAFF

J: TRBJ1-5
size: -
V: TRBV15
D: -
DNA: TGTGCCACCAGCAGACAGGGGAATCAGCCCCAGCATTTT
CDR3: CATSRQGNQPQHF

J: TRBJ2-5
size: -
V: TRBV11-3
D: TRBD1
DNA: TGTGCCAGCAGCTTCACAGGGGGTCCTCAAGAGACCCAGTACTTC
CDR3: CASSFTGGPQETQYF

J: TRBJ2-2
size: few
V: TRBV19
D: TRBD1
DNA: TGTGCCAGTAGTCCATACTTCCGACAGGGGCACGGGGAGCTGTTTTTT
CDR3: CASSPYFRQGHGELFF

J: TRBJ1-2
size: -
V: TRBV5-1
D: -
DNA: TGCGCCAGCAGCTTGGCCGAGGAGTTCGGCTACACCTTC
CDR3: CASSLAEEFGYTF

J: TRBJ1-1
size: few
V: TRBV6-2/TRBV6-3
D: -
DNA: TGTGCCAGCAGTCGCCCCAGGCATGAAGCTTTCTTT
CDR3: CASSRPRHEAFF

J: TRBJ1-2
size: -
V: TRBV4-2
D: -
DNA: TGTGCCAGCAGCCAAGATCACGGGACAAATGGCTACACCTTC
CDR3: CASSQDHGTNGYTF

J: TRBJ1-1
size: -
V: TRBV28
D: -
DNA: TGTGCCAGCAGTTCTCCAGGGAGGCCTGAAGCTTTCTTT
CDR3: CASSSPGRPEAFF

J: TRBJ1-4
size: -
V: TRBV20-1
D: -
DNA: TGCAGTGCTAGGGACAGAAAACTGTTTTTT
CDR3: CSARDRKLFF

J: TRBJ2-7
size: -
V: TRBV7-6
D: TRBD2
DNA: TGTGCCAGCAGCTTTATAAGCGGGAGTACCCTCCTCGAGCAGTACTTC
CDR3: CASSFISGSTLLEQYF

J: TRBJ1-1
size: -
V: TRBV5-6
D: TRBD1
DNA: TGTGCCAGCAGCTTACAGGGGACATCCACAGGCACTGAAGCTTTCTTT
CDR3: CASSLQGTSTGTEAFF

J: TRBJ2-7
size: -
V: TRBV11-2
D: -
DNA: TGTGCCAGCAGCTTAGTTCCGGGCTACGAGCAGTACTTC
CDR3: CASSLVPGYEQYF

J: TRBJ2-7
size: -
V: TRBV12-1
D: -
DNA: TGTGCCAGCAGCTTTGCGATCCGGGTTCGGGCCTACGAGCAGTACTTC
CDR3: CASSFAIRVRAYEQYF

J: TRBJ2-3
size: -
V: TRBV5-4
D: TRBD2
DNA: TGTGCCAGCAGGAAAAGCGGGAGTTCAACAGATACGCAGTATTTT
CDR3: CASRKSGSSTDTQYF

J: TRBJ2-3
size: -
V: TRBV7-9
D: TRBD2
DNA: TGTGCCAGCAGCACCGGGGGGGGAGATACGCAGTATTTT
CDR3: CASSTGGGDTQYF

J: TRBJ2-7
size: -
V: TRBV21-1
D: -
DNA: TGTGCCAGCAGGGGACAGGGGGCATCGATTTACGAGCAGTACTTC
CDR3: CASRGQGASIYEQYF

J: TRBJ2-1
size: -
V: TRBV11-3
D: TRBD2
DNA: TGTGCCAGCAGCTCCGCCACTTTGACTAGCGGGAGCAGAAATGAGCAGTTCTTC
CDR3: CASSSATLTSGSRNEQFF

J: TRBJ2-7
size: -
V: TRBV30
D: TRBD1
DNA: TGTGCCTGGAGGTGGGACAGAAAATACGAGCAGTACTTC
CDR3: CAWRWDRKYEQYF

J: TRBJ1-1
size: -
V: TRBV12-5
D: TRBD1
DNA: TGTGCTAGTGCACCCGGGACAGGGTTTCCTGAAGCTTTCTTT
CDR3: CASAPGTGFPEAFF

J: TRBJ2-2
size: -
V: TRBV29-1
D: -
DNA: TGCAGCGTCCGTACTACCCCGGGCACCGGGGAGCTGTTTTTT
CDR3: CSVRTTPGTGELFF

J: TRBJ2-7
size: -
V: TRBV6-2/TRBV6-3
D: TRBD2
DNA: TGTGCCAGCAGTTACTCGGGGGGGGGCTACGAGCAGTACTTC
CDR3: CASSYSGGGYEQYF

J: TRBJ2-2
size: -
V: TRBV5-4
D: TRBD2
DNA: TGTGCCAGCAGCTTGCCGGGAGGGCCGAGAGGCACCGGGGAGCTGTTTTTT
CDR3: CASSLPGGPRGTGELFF

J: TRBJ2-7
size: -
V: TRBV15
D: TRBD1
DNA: TGTGCCACCAGCAGGAAGGACAGGCGAAACTCCTACGAGCAGTACTTC
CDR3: CATSRKDRRNSYEQYF

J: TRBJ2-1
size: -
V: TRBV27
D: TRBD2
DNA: TGTGCCAGCAGTTCACACTGGGAGGGGCCCTACAATGAGCAGTTCTTC
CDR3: CASSSHWEGPYNEQFF

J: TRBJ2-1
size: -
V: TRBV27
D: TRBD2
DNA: TGTGCCAGCAGTTATACTAGCGGGATTTACAATGAGCAGTTCTTC
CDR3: CASSYTSGIYNEQFF

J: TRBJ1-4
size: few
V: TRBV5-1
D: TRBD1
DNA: TGCGCCAGCAGCTTGGAGGGACAGACTAATGAAAAACTGTTTTTT
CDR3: CASSLEGQTNEKLFF

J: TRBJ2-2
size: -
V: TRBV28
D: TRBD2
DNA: TGTGCCAGCAGCAAACTAGCGGGATTACCAATGGGGGAGCTGTTTTTT
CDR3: CASSKLAGLPMGELFF

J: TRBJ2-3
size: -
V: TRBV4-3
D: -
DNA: TGCGCCAGCAGCCAAGATCTCCAGAGCACAGATACGCAGTATTTT
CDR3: CASSQDLQSTDTQYF

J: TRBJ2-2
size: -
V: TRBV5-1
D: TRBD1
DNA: TGCGCCAGCAGCTTAAAGCCGGGACAGGGAACCGGGGAGCTGTTTTTT
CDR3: CASSLKPGQGTGELFF

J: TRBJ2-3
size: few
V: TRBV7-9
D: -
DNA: TGTGCCAGCAGCTTCGACAGCAGCACAGATACGCAGTATTTT
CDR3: CASSFDSSTDTQYF

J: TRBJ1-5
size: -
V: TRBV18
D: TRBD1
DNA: TGTGCCAGCTCACCAACCGGGACAGCCGTCCAGCCCCAGCATTTT
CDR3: CASSPTGTAVQPQHF

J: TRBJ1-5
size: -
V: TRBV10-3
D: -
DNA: TGTGCCATCAGCAGCAGGGGCCCCGATCAGCCCCAGCATTTT
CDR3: CAISSRGPDQPQHF

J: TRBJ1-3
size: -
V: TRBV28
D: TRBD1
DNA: TGTGCCAGCAGTATGGACAGGTCGTATACTGGAAACACCATATATTTT
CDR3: CASSMDRSYTGNTIYF

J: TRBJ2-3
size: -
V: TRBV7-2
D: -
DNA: TGTGCCAGCAGCTTAGATGCGGCGTCTAGCACAGATACGCAGTATTTT
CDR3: CASSLDAASSTDTQYF

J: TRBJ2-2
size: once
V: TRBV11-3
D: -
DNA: TGTGCCAGCAGCTTACAGGAGAACACCGGGGAGCTGTTTTTT
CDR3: CASSLQENTGELFF

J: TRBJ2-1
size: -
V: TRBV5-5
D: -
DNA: TGTGCCAGCAGCTTGACTAATTTGTCTTCGGATGAGCAGTTCTTC
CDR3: CASSLTNLSSDEQFF

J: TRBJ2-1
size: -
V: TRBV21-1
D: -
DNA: TGTGCCAGCAGCAAATGGACTAGCGGCTCCTACAATGAGCAGTTCTTC
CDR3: CASSKWTSGSYNEQFF

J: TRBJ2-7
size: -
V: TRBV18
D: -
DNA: TGTGCCAGCTCACCACAAGGACACCGATACGAGCAGTACTTC
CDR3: CASSPQGHRYEQYF

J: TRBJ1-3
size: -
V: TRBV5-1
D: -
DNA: TGCGCCAGCAGCTTGGTAGCCGGGACTGGAAACACCATATATTTT
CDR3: CASSLVAGTGNTIYF

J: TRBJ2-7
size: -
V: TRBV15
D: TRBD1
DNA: TGTGCCACCAGCAGCGAGGACAGGGGTTTTTCCCTCTTC
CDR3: CATSSEDRGFSLF

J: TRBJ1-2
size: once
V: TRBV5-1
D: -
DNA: TGCGCCAGCAGCTTGATTCAGGGAAGTAATTATGGCTACACCTTC
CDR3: CASSLIQGSNYGYTF

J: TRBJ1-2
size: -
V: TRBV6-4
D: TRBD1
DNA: TGTGCCAGCAGTGAGTCGGACAGGCGCGGCTACACCTTC
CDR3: CASSESDRRGYTF

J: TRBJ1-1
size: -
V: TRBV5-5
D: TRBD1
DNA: TGTGCCAGCAGCACAGGGGACAGGGGTACTGAAGCTTTCTTT
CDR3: CASSTGDRGTEAFF